Included here is one T cell receptor beta chain sequence, with context. Its target is unknown. A multiplex PCR was run with 60 Vbeta primers and 13 Jbeta primers. Assay: immunoSEQ multiplex PCR; the TCRdb copy retains only in-frame clones and omits some. The sample holds approximately 180,000 clones, under 85% seen once. This entry is derived from a study of cytomegalovirus exposure and HLA in healthy donors. General study findings and limits: Researchers left out some V segments, among them TRBV6-2 and TRBV6-3, as indistinguishable.

Trimming shortened V by 4 bases and J by 4 bases, and 11 bases separated the two germline ends. The CDR3 sequence is 14 residues long. Germline V gives CDR1 SGHVS, CDR2 FQNEAQ. The TCR originated in a man aged 18 to 30 in good health and CMV-seronegative. Source material: PBMCs. V usage is TRBV7-8 and J usage is TRBJ1-5; a weak D match, TRBD1 (5 bases). The chain's CDR3 is CASSCATENQPQHF. In DNA form, the CDR3 reads TGTGCCAGCAGCTGCGCGACAGAGAATCAGCCCCAGCATTTT.